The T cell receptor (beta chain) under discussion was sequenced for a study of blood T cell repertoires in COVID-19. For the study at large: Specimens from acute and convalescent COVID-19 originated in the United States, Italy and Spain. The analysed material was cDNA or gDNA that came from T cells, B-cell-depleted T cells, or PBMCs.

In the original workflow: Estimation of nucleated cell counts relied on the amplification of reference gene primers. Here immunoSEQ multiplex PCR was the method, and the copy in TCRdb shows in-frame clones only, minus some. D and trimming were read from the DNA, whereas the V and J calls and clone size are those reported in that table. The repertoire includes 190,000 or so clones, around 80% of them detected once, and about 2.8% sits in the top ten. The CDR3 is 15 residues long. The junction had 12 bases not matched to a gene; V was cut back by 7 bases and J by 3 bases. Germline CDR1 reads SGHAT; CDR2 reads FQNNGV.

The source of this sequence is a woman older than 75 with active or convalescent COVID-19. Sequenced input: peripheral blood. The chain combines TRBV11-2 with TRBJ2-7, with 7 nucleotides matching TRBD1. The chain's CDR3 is CASIRPTGILYEQYF. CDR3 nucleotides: TGTGCCAGCATTCGTCCGACAGGGATACTCTACGAGCAGTACTTC.